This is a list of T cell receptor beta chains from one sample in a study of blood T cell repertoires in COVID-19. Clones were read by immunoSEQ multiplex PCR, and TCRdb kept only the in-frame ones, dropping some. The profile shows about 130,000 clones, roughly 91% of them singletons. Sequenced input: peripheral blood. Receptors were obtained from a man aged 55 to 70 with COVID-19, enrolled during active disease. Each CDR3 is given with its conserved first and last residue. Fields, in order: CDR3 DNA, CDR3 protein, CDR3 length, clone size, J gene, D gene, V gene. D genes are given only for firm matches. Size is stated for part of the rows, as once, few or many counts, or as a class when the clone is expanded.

TGTGCCTCCACATGGGACAGGGGGCGGGATTCACCCCTCCACTTT | CASTWDRGRDSPLHF | 15 | . | TRBJ1-6 | TRBD1 | TRBV30
TGCGCCAGCAGCCAAGTAGGAACGGGGGGGGACAATGAGCAGTTCTTC | CASSQVGTGGDNEQFF | 16 | . | TRBJ2-1 | TRBD2 | TRBV4-3
TGTGCCAGCAGCCAAGATAAATTTGGGGGAGGAGGTGAAAAACTGTTTTTT | CASSQDKFGGGGEKLFF | 17 | . | TRBJ1-4 | . | TRBV14
TGTGCCAGCAGCCAAGATATTCGGGGGATGGGCTATGGCTACACCTTC | CASSQDIRGMGYGYTF | 16 | . | TRBJ1-2 | . | TRBV4-2
TGTGCCAGCAGCCCGACAGGGGGCCCAAATCAGCCCCAGCATTTT | CASSPTGGPNQPQHF | 15 | . | TRBJ1-5 | TRBD1 | TRBV7-9
TGTGCCAGCAGCCCCAGACAGGGGGCGCTTTTCACTGAAGCTTTCTTT | CASSPRQGALFTEAFF | 16 | . | TRBJ1-1 | TRBD1 | TRBV14
TGTGCCAGCAGTTACTCGATGGACAGGGGAGCTTTCTTT | CASSYSMDRGAFF | 13 | . | TRBJ1-1 | TRBD1 | TRBV6-6
TGTGCCAGCAGTTACGGTGGGGGGGCGTTCGGCGAGCAGTTCTTC | CASSYGGGAFGEQFF | 15 | . | TRBJ2-1 | . | TRBV6-5
TGTGCCAGCAGTGAATCCGGGGGGCACACTGAAGCTTTCTTT | CASSESGGHTEAFF | 14 | . | TRBJ1-1 | . | TRBV25-1
TGTGCCAGCAGCTTAGTAGGCACAGTTAAGTCCGGGGAGCTGTTTTTT | CASSLVGTVKSGELFF | 16 | . | TRBJ2-2 | . | TRBV7-9
TGCGCCAGCAGCCCGACTAGCGGGGGACTCTACGAGCAGTACTTC | CASSPTSGGLYEQYF | 15 | . | TRBJ2-7 | TRBD2 | TRBV4-1
TGCGCCAGCAGTCAATCACCGAGCGACCCGAGGTACTATAGCAATCAGCCCCAGCATTTT | CASSQSPSDPRYYSNQPQHF | 20 | . | TRBJ1-5 | . | TRBV23-1
TGTGCCAGTAGTATTCGGGACTCGAGTTGGAGCAATCAGCCCCAGCATTTT | CASSIRDSSWSNQPQHF | 17 | . | TRBJ1-5 | . | TRBV19
TGTGCCAGCTCGAAAAAAGTAGGAGATGGCTACACCTTC | CASSKKVGDGYTF | 13 | . | TRBJ1-2 | . | TRBV2
TGTGCCAGCAGCTTAGACGCCCGGGAGCTAGCGGTATACAATGAGCAGTTCTTC | CASSLDARELAVYNEQFF | 18 | few | TRBJ2-1 | TRBD2 | TRBV7-8
TGTGCCAGCTCATCAGGCCCTAATTCACCCCTCCACTTT | CASSSGPNSPLHF | 13 | . | TRBJ1-6 | . | TRBV18
TGTGCCAGCAGCTTGGGACTAGGGGGCAATGAGCAGTTCTTC | CASSLGLGGNEQFF | 14 | . | TRBJ2-1 | TRBD2 | TRBV7-2
TGTGCCAGTGGAGGACGCGGACAGCTGAACACTGAAGCTTTCTTT | CASGGRGQLNTEAFF | 15 | . | TRBJ1-1 | . | TRBV19
TGTGCCAGCAGTGTACTGACAGACAATCAGCCCCAGCATTTT | CASSVLTDNQPQHF | 14 | once | TRBJ1-5 | . | TRBV25-1
TGTGCCAGCAGACCTCGGGGCCAGGGGGTAAGGGGCGAGCAGTACTTC | CASRPRGQGVRGEQYF | 16 | . | TRBJ2-7 | TRBD1 | TRBV6-6
TGTGCCAGCAACCTTGACAGTTATAGCAATCAGCCCCAGCATTTT | CASNLDSYSNQPQHF | 15 | . | TRBJ1-5 | . | TRBV6-5
TGCGCCAGCAGCTTGAGACAATATGAAAAACTGTTTTTT | CASSLRQYEKLFF | 13 | . | TRBJ1-4 | . | TRBV5-1
TGTGCCAGTAGTCCCCGCGGCTACAATGAGCAGTTCTTC | CASSPRGYNEQFF | 13 | . | TRBJ2-1 | . | TRBV19
TGCGCCAGCAGCTTGGAGGGGGCAAGGGGTAATTCACCCCTCCACTTT | CASSLEGARGNSPLHF | 16 | . | TRBJ1-6 | TRBD1 | TRBV5-1
TGTGCCTGGGGCCACTACGAGCAGTACTTC | CAWGHYEQYF | 10 | once | TRBJ2-7 | . | TRBV30
TGTGCCAGCAGCTTCGGACAGTACTACAATGAGCAGTTCTTC | CASSFGQYYNEQFF | 14 | . | TRBJ2-1 | . | TRBV7-9
TGTGCCAGCAGCTCTGAACCGGGACTAGGGGGAGATACGCAGTATTTT | CASSSEPGLGGDTQYF | 16 | . | TRBJ2-3 | TRBD2 | TRBV11-1
TGTGCCAGCAGCCAAGACCCAGGGGGTGGAGATACGCAGTATTTT | CASSQDPGGGDTQYF | 15 | . | TRBJ2-3 | TRBD1 | TRBV14
TGTGCCAGCAGCTTACTAGCGGGGGCTCGGGAGACCCAGTACTTC | CASSLLAGARETQYF | 15 | . | TRBJ2-5 | TRBD2 | TRBV7-3
TGCAGCGTGTGGGGCGTACGGGACAGGGGACCTGAGGAGTATGGCTACACCTTC | CSVWGVRDRGPEEYGYTF | 18 | . | TRBJ1-2 | TRBD1 | TRBV29-1
TGTGCCAGCAGCAGTGGACAGAGCACAGATACGCAGTATTTT | CASSSGQSTDTQYF | 14 | . | TRBJ2-3 | . | TRBV7-9
TGTGCCAGCAGCCAAGCGGGACAGCCCGCGAACACTGAAGCTTTCTTT | CASSQAGQPANTEAFF | 16 | . | TRBJ1-1 | TRBD1 | TRBV3-1/TRBV3-2
TGTGCCAGCAGCCCGGTGCGGGGGGTGTGGAATGAGCAGTTCTTC | CASSPVRGVWNEQFF | 15 | . | TRBJ2-1 | TRBD2 | TRBV7-2
TGTGCCAGCAGCTTTCTAGCGGGGGGCACAGATACGCAGTATTTT | CASSFLAGGTDTQYF | 15 | . | TRBJ2-3 | TRBD2 | TRBV5-6
TGTGCCAGCAGCTTCGTAGAGACACGTACGGAGACCCAGTACTTC | CASSFVETRTETQYF | 15 | . | TRBJ2-5 | . | TRBV5-6
TGTGCCAGCAGCTTAGGGTTATCGGCTGAAGCTTTCTTT | CASSLGLSAEAFF | 13 | . | TRBJ1-1 | . | TRBV7-2
TGTGCCAGCAGCCGAGGGCTTGGGGAGACCCAGTACTTC | CASSRGLGETQYF | 13 | . | TRBJ2-5 | . | TRBV6-2/TRBV6-3
TGTGCCAGCAGGTGGGGGCTGGTTGGGAACACTGAAGCTTTCTTT | CASRWGLVGNTEAFF | 15 | . | TRBJ1-1 | . | TRBV2
TGTGCCAGTAGTATTCCGGGACATATGGCTGGCTACACCTTC | CASSIPGHMAGYTF | 14 | . | TRBJ1-2 | . | TRBV19
TGCGCCAGCAGCCAAGACCCGGGACAGAATTCTTACGAGCAGTACTTC | CASSQDPGQNSYEQYF | 16 | . | TRBJ2-7 | TRBD1 | TRBV4-3
TGCGCCAGCAGCCAGGCGGACAGGGATCGACGAAAACTGTTTTTT | CASSQADRDRRKLFF | 15 | . | TRBJ1-4 | TRBD1 | TRBV4-1
TGTGCCAGCAGCTTGGCGCTGACAGCTACCTACGAGCAGTACTTC | CASSLALTATYEQYF | 15 | . | TRBJ2-7 | . | TRBV5-8
TGTGCCAGCAGCTCAGGGGTGGAGTACTTC | CASSSGVEYF | 10 | . | TRBJ2-7 | . | TRBV11-2
TGTGCCAGCAGCCCACAGGGGCTCGCGGACAATCAGCCCCAGCATTTT | CASSPQGLADNQPQHF | 16 | . | TRBJ1-5 | TRBD1 | TRBV6-2/TRBV6-3
TGTGCCAGCGGTATTCGGGGGGGGACCGGGGAGCTGTTTTTT | CASGIRGGTGELFF | 14 | . | TRBJ2-2 | TRBD2 | TRBV6-5
TGTGCCAGCAGACCCGCCGGGGTAGCGGGGGTCAATTACAATGAGCAGTTCTTC | CASRPAGVAGVNYNEQFF | 18 | . | TRBJ2-1 | TRBD2 | TRBV11-2
TGCGCCAGCAGCTTCGGACTAGCGGCGAACACCGGGGAGCTGTTTTTT | CASSFGLAANTGELFF | 16 | . | TRBJ2-2 | TRBD2 | TRBV5-1
TGTGCCAGCAGTTTGACGACAGGAACCTATGGCTACACCTTC | CASSLTTGTYGYTF | 14 | . | TRBJ1-2 | . | TRBV28
TGTGCCAGCAATGGAATCCGGGACAGGCAGTACGAGCAGTACTTC | CASNGIRDRQYEQYF | 15 | . | TRBJ2-7 | TRBD1 | TRBV2
TGTGCCACCAGCTCATTCCTGGGGCACTCTAGCAATCAGCCCCAGCATTTT | CATSSFLGHSSNQPQHF | 17 | . | TRBJ1-5 | . | TRBV15
TGTGCCAGCAGTGCACGCGGGCCCCAGCATTTT | CASSARGPQHF | 11 | . | TRBJ1-5 | . | TRBV6-1
TGCAGTGCTAGTGGGCTTTCGGGGGAGACCCAGTACTTC | CSASGLSGETQYF | 13 | . | TRBJ2-5 | . | TRBV20-1
TGCGCCAGCAGCCAAAATCTACAGGACTATGGCTACACCTTC | CASSQNLQDYGYTF | 14 | . | TRBJ1-2 | . | TRBV4-1
TGTGCCTGGAGTCTGATGGGGGGGGGCTACACCTTC | CAWSLMGGGYTF | 12 | . | TRBJ1-2 | . | TRBV30
TGTGCCAGCAGCTTGGCCACGCCGGGGGGCTACACCTTC | CASSLATPGGYTF | 13 | . | TRBJ1-2 | . | TRBV5-5
TGTGCCAGCAGCTTAGGCCAGGGATCCCCAAACACCATATATTTT | CASSLGQGSPNTIYF | 15 | . | TRBJ1-3 | . | TRBV7-8
TGTGCCAGCAGCCCGAGCCCGCACAGGGCCGACAATGAGCAGTTCTTC | CASSPSPHRADNEQFF | 16 | . | TRBJ2-1 | . | TRBV13
TGTGCCTGGTTCAATACCGGGACAGGGAACGGCGAGCAGTACTTC | CAWFNTGTGNGEQYF | 15 | . | TRBJ2-7 | TRBD1 | TRBV30
TGTGCCAGCAGCCAAGGACGGGGTTATAATTCACCCCTCCACTTT | CASSQGRGYNSPLHF | 15 | . | TRBJ1-6 | . | TRBV3-1/TRBV3-2
TGCAGCGTTCGGGAAGCGGGGGCAGATACGCAGTATTTT | CSVREAGADTQYF | 13 | . | TRBJ2-3 | TRBD2 | TRBV29-1